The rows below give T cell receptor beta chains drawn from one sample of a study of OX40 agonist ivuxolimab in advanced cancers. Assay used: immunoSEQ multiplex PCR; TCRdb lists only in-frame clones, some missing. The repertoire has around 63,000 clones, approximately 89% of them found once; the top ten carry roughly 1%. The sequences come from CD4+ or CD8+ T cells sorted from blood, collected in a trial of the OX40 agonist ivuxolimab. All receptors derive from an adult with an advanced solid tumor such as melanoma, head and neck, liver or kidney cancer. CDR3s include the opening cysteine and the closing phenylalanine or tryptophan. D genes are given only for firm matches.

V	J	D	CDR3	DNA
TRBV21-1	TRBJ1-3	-	CASSNRRGGNTIYF	TGTGCCAGCAGCAATCGCAGGGGGGGAAACACCATATATTTT
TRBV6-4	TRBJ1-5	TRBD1	CASSFTGTGVGNQPQHF	TGTGCCAGCAGTTTTACCGGGACAGGGGTGGGCAATCAGCCCCAGCATTTT
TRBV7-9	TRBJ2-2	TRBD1	CASQTQGVLNTGELFF	TGTGCCAGCCAAACGCAGGGGGTACTGAACACCGGGGAGCTGTTTTTT
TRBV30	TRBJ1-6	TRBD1	CAWDRGFATLHF	TGTGCCTGGGACAGGGGATTTGCCACCCTCCACTTT
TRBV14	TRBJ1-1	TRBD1	CASSHPGTGTLNTEAFF	TGTGCCAGCAGCCATCCCGGGACAGGGACTTTGAACACTGAAGCTTTCTTT
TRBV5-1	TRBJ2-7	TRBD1	CASSKTGGYEQYF	TGCGCCAGCAGCAAGACAGGGGGCTACGAGCAGTACTTC
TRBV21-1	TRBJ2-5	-	CASSNGGQGAFFSQETQYF	TGTGCCAGCAGCAATGGGGGACAGGGGGCCTTCTTTTCCCAAGAGACCCAGTACTTC
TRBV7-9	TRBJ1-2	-	CASSLTQGYGYTF	TGCGCCAGCAGCTTAACCCAGGGGTATGGCTACACCTTC
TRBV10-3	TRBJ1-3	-	CAISGTAGNTIYF	TGTGCCATCAGTGGGACCGCTGGAAACACCATATATTTT
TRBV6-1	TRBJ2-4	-	CAGVVGGRGKNIQYF	TGTGCCGGGGTGGTTGGGGGCAGGGGCAAAAACATTCAGTACTTC
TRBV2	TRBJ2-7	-	CASRLSERVYEQYF	TGTGCCAGTAGGCTATCTGAACGGGTCTACGAGCAGTACTTC